This TCR beta chain was recorded in a study of early T cells in non-severe SARS-CoV-2 infection. This clonotype was recorded only once. Researchers tagged individual cDNA molecules with unique molecular identifiers. TCRdb independently ran MiXCR on the 5' RACE reads; one entry per CDR3 protein. The table includes about 60,000 distinct CDR3 sequences, around 12% detected once. Trimming left V 1 base short and J 0 bases short, with 13 bases between. CDR1 is SGHTA, CDR2 FQGNSA, per germline. This CDR3 has 17 residues. This chain uses TRBV7-2 with TRBJ2-1; unclear D gene. The clonotype originates from an adult who was a healthcare worker with PCR-confirmed SARS-CoV-2 infection or an uninfected control (not recorded which). Material: whole blood. CDR3 coding DNA: TGTGCCAGCAGCTTAGTGCCCCCGCGGAGCTCCTACAATGAGCAGTTCTTC. It is translated as CASSLVPPRSSYNEQFF. The whole variable domain, filled in from reference TRBV7-2 and TRBJ2-1, reads GAGVSQSPSNKVTEKGKDVELRCDPISGHTALYWYRQSLGQGLEFLIYFQGNSAPDKSGLPSDRFSAERTGGSVSTLTIQRTQQEDSAVYLCASSLVPPRSSYNEQFFGPGTRLTVL.